The 10 T cell receptor beta chains listed next were all sequenced from one sample in a study of T-cell reconstitution after alpha-beta-depleted transplantation in children. Unique molecular identifiers were used in preparing the TCRbeta library. MiXCR was run by TCRdb on the PCR reads, yielding one entry per CDR3 protein. The sample lists some 590,000 distinct CDR3 sequences, roughly a tenth seen once, with less than 4.5% in the top ten. Sequenced here: PBMCs from the stem cell graft donor, sampled from the stem cell graft. The receptor source for this set is a human donor who donated a stem cell graft to a child with acute myeloid leukemia.

There are many counts of this clonotype. This chain uses TRBV12-3 or TRBV12-4 with TRBJ2-3, with 10 bases that match TRBD2. CDR3 size: 15 residues. V lost 7 bases and J lost 7; bases outside the gene matches: 11. In DNA form, the CDR3 reads TGTGCCAGCAACCCCGGGACTAGCGATTTTTATACGCAGTATTTT. It encodes CASNPGTSDFYTQYF.

The chain combines TRBV7-3 with TRBJ1-2; a weak D match, TRBD1 (5 bases). The CDR3 consists of 17 residues. Per germline, CDR1 SGHTA and CDR2 FQGTGA. The V and J ends lost 3 bases and 3 bases respectively, with 20 bases between them. CDR3 nucleotides: TGTGCCAGCAGCTTGCGGGGGGGTGGTGGGGTCGACTATGGCTACACCTTC. It translates to CASSLRGGGGVDYGYTF.

The chain uses TRBV2 and TRBJ2-7; 7 bases map to TRBD1. CDR1 and CDR2 from the germline V gene are SNHLY and FYNNEI. The ends lost 4 bases at V and 3 bases at J; junction bases unmatched: 6. This CDR3 is built from 14 residues. The CDR3 DNA is TGTGCCAGCAGTGGTCTATCAGGGGGCTACGAGCAGTACTTC. Protein: CASSGLSGGYEQYF.

Only a few counts were recorded for this clonotype. V and J are TRBV20-1 and TRBJ2-5; D is uncertain. Germline loops: CDR1 DFQATT, CDR2 SNEGSKA (reference sequence). This CDR3 has 14 amino acids. V lost 0 bases to trimming and J lost 2 bases, with 10 bases between them. The CDR3 nucleotides are TGCAGTGCTAGAGATCCCAGCAGACAAGAGACCCAGTACTTC. Amino acid sequence: CSARDPSRQETQYF.

This clonotype was counted between two and nine times. The CDR3 protein is CASQMAPAGRLYEQYF. CDR3 nucleotide sequence: TGTGCCAGCCAGATGGCCCCGGCGGGAAGGTTGTACGAGCAGTACTTC. V is TRBV27 and J is TRBJ2-7; the D gene is possibly TRBD2 (6 bases). The V gene lost 8 bases and the J gene lost 4 bases, with 24 bases spanning the gap. The CDR3 contains 16 residues. The germline V gene has CDR1 MNHEY and CDR2 SMNVEV (reference sequence).

This clonotype was detected only a few times. The chain recombines TRBV30 with TRBJ1-4, with unresolved D. The CDR3 sequence is 12 residues long. Between the trimmed V and J ends, which lost 2 bases and 8 bases, there was a span of 9 bases. Germline-derived CDR1 and CDR2 are GTSNPN and SVGIG (reference sequence). This CDR3 is CAWSLAGEKLFF. The CDR3 DNA is TGTGCCTGGAGTCTTGCGGGCGAAAAACTGTTTTTT.

This sequence joins TRBV20-1 and TRBJ2-1; D may correspond to TRBD1 or TRBD2 (5 bases each). The CDR3 loop spans 12 amino acids. V lost 8 bases, J lost 5 bases, and 13 bases lay in between. The germline V gene encodes CDR1 DFQATT and CDR2 SNEGSKA (reference sequence). In DNA, the CDR3 is TGCAGTTGCCAGCGAGGGGACAATGAGCAGTTCTTC. It encodes CSCQRGDNEQFF.

Points on this clonotype: A much more abundant neighbour one base away suggests this may be a read error. V is TRBV27 and J is TRBJ2-3; 10 bases match TRBD2. J was trimmed by 3 bases and V by 7 bases; bases with no gene match: 4. CDR3 length: 14 residues. Germline CDR1 and CDR2: MNHEY and SMNVEV (reference sequence). CDR3 in DNA: TGTGCCAGCAAACCGGGACTAGCGACAGATACGCAGTATTTT. As protein: CASKPGLATDTQYF.

V is TRBV27 and J is TRBJ2-1; 7 bases align to TRBD2. Germline V gene data show CDR1 as MNHEY and CDR2 as SMNVEV (reference sequence). The CDR3 sequence is 17 residues long. Trimming took 0 bases from V and 5 from J; bases not matched to a gene: 10. CDR3 coding DNA: TGTGCCAGCAGTTTATCGTATCGCGGGAGCAGGAACAATGAGCAGTTCTTC. Encoded protein: CASSLSYRGSRNNEQFF.

The chain carries TRBV12-3 or TRBV12-4 and TRBJ2-7, with D maybe TRBD2 (5 bases). The V gene lost 1 base and the J gene lost 0 bases, with 13 bases spanning the gap. This CDR3 comprises 16 residues. The DNA of the CDR3 is TGTGCCAGCAGTTTAGATGGCGGGTCCACCTCCTACGAGCAGTACTTC. This codes for CASSLDGGSTSYEQYF.